The subject of this entry is one T cell receptor (beta chain). Between the trimmed V and J ends, which lost 2 bases and 6 bases, there was a span of 10 bases. The CDR3 has 14 residues. Germline values: CDR1 MNHEY, CDR2 SVGEGT. This entry is derived from a study of blood T cells in healthy people across ages. A J-beta primer mix and a sample-barcoded 5' primer were used in a second PCR of about 7 to 11 cycles. TCRdb reprocessed the 5' RACE reads with MiXCR, giving one entry per CDR3 protein. The sample lists 1,500,000 or so distinct CDR3 sequences; around 59% were seen once. The sequenced sample consisted of blood. V gene TRBV6-2 or TRBV6-3 combines with J gene TRBJ2-2, with no clear D. This clonotype originated in a man in his late teens or twenties in good health. The CDR3 protein is CASSYATEAGELFF. The CDR3 DNA reads TGTGCCAGCAGTTACGCTACAGAGGCCGGGGAGCTGTTTTTT.